The rows below give T cell receptor beta chains drawn from one sample of a study of T cell repertoires in cytomegalovirus infection. Each CDR3 protein is one row after TCRdb ran MiXCR on the reads. The profile shows roughly 200,000 distinct CDR3 sequences, approximately 9.7% of them singletons. Sequencing was carried out using PBMCs. The receptors were sampled from a human donor in good health (CMV status not recorded). Some clones in this sample may be carry-over from other donors' samples. Each CDR3 is given without its conserved first and last residue. Where a row states a size, it is once, few, many or the class of an expanded clone; other rows omit it.

clone_size	v_call	j_call	cdr3_aa
many	TRBV5-6	TRBJ1-2	ASSWGGAAGYT
few	TRBV20-1	TRBJ2-7	SAQGGRGSYEQY
many	TRBV7-2	TRBJ2-7	ASSLVPGSSYEQY
-	TRBV7-9	TRBJ1-5	ASSLGGKGTRQPQH
-	TRBV2	TRBJ2-3	ASSYGQGQGDTQY
many	TRBV7-9	TRBJ1-1	ASVLRREKNTEAF
many	TRBV6-2/TRBV6-3	TRBJ2-5	ASSYFLQETQY
-	TRBV20-1	TRBJ1-5	SASRGPQQPQH
many	TRBV7-2	TRBJ2-6	ASSRDSSGANVLT
many	TRBV28	TRBJ2-7	ASSPVDRGISYEQY
few	TRBV7-4	TRBJ2-7	ASSLYSGGSSYEQY
many	TRBV7-2	TRBJ1-4	ASSLGGRIPNEKLF
-	TRBV29-1	TRBJ2-6	SVSDTGANVLT
many	TRBV12-3/TRBV12-4	TRBJ2-1	ASNSQGPEQF